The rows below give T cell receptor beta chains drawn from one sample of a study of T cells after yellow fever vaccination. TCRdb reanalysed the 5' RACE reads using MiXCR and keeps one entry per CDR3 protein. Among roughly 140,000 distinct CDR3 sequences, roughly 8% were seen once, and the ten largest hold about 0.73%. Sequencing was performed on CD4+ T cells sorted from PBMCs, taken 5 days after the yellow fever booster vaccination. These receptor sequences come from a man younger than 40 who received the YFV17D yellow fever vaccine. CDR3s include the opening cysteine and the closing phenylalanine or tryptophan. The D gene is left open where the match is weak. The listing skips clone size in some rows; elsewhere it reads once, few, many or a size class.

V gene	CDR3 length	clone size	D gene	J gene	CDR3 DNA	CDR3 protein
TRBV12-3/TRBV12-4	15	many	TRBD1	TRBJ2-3	TGTGCCAGCAGTCCCGGGACAGGGTACACAGATACGCAGTATTTT	CASSPGTGYTDTQYF
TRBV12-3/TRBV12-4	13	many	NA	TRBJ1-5	TGTGCCAGCAGTAAAGACGGGGGGCAGCCCCAGCATTTT	CASSKDGGQPQHF
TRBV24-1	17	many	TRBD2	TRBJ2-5	TGTGCCACCAGTGATGGGAAAGCGGGAGGATCTGGAGAGACCCAGTACTTC	CATSDGKAGGSGETQYF
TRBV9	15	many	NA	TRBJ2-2	TGTGCCAGCAGCGATCCGAAGACCATCACCGGGGAGCTGTTTTTT	CASSDPKTITGELFF
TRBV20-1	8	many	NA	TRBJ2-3	TGCAGGGGGGATACGCAGTATTTT	CRGDTQYF
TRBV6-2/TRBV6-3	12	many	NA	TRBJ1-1	TGTGCCAGCAGTGAGCTTAAGACTGAAGCTTTCTTT	CASSELKTEAFF
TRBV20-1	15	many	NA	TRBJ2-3	TGCAGTGCTAGGTCGAATAGCGGAACCACAGATACGCAGTATTTT	CSARSNSGTTDTQYF
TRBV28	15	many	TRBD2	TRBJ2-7	TGTGCCAGCAGTTTTGGAGCGGGAGGCTCCTACGAGCAGTACTTC	CASSFGAGGSYEQYF
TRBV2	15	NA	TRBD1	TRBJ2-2	TGTGCCATCCAATCCCGGGACAGCCACACCGGGGAGCTGTTTTTT	CAIQSRDSHTGELFF
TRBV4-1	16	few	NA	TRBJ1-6	TGCGCCAGCAGCCCCTTTGACGGGTCCTATAATTCACCCCTCCACTTT	CASSPFDGSYNSPLHF
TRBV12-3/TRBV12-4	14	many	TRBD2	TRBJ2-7	TGTGCCAGCAGTTTGGGGACTAGCGGTTCCGAGCAGTACTTC	CASSLGTSGSEQYF
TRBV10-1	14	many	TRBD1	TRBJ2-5	TGCGCCAGCAGTGAAGGGACAGCCCAAGAGACCCAGTACTTC	CASSEGTAQETQYF
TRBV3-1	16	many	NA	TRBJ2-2	TGTGCCACCACGGCTGGCGGGATGATTAACACCGGGGAGCTGTTTTTT	CATTAGGMINTGELFF
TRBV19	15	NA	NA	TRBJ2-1	TGTGCCAGTAGTATAGCCGGGCGGGGTTTCGATGAGCAGTTCTTC	CASSIAGRGFDEQFF
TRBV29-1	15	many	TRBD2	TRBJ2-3	TGCAGCGTGGGTGGGACTAGCGGTCTCACAGATACGCAGTATTTT	CSVGGTSGLTDTQYF
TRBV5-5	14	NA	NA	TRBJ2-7	TGTGCCAGCAGCCTACAGCTACCCTCCTACGAGCAGTACTTC	CASSLQLPSYEQYF
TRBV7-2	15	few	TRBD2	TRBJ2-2	TGTGCCAGCAGCCCGCGGACTAGCGGCAACGGGGAGCTGTTTTTT	CASSPRTSGNGELFF
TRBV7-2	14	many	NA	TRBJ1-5	TGTGCCAGCAGCTTACAGGGGCCCAATCAGCCCCAGCATTTT	CASSLQGPNQPQHF
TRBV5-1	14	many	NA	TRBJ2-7	TGCGCCAGCAGCTTGACAATGACCTCCTACGAGCAGTACTTC	CASSLTMTSYEQYF
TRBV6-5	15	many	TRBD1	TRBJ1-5	TGTGCCAGCAGGCGGACAGGGGGTAGCAATCAGCCCCAGCATTTT	CASRRTGGSNQPQHF
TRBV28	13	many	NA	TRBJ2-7	TGTGCCAGCAGTTTATCCGGGGCGCACGAGCAGTACTTC	CASSLSGAHEQYF
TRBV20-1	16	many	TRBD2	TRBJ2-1	TGCAGTGCTAGAGGGACTAGCGGGAGAGTCGACAATGAGCAGTTCTTC	CSARGTSGRVDNEQFF
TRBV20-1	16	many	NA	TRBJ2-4	TGCAGTGCCCCGGGGACCGCCGATCTAGCCAAAAACATTCAGTACTTC	CSAPGTADLAKNIQYF
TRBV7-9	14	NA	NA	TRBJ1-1	TGTGCCAGCAGCTTAGGCCGGGGAGGAACTGAAGCTTTCTTT	CASSLGRGGTEAFF
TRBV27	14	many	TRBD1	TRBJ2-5	TGTGCCAGCAGTTTACGACAGGGGAGAGAGACCCAGTACTTC	CASSLRQGRETQYF
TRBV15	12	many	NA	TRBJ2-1	TGTGCCACCAGCGGCACTAGTGATGAGCAGTTCTTC	CATSGTSDEQFF
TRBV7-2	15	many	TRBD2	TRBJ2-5	TGTGCCAGCAGCTTATGGGGGACTAGCGAAGAGACCCAGTACTTC	CASSLWGTSEETQYF
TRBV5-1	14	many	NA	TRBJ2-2	TGCGCCAGCAGCTTGCTAGGGGACACCGGGGAGCTGTTTTTT	CASSLLGDTGELFF
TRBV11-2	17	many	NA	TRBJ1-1	TGTGCCAGCAGCCGTATTAGAACTCAGGTGGGCAACACTGAAGCTTTCTTT	CASSRIRTQVGNTEAFF
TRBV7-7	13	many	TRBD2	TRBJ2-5	TGTGCTAGCAGTTCTAGCGGGCCAGAGACCCAGTACTTC	CASSSSGPETQYF
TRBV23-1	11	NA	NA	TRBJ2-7	TGCGCCTCGGCGGGGTATCACGAGCAGTACTTC	CASAGYHEQYF
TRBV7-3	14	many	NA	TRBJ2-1	TGTGCCAGCAGCTTATCTGGTGACCTCAATGAGCAGTTCTTC	CASSLSGDLNEQFF
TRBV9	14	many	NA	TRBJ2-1	TGTGCCAGCAGCGTAGCTACTAGGGACAATGAGCAGTTCTTC	CASSVATRDNEQFF
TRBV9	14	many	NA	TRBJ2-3	TGTGCCAGCAGCGTTGGCAGGGCTACAGATACGCAGTATTTT	CASSVGRATDTQYF
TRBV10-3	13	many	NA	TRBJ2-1	TGTGCCATCAATAGGGGTCCTAACAATGAGCAGTTCTTC	CAINRGPNNEQFF
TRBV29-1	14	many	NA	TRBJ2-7	TGCAGCGTTAGGGACCCACACAGGGTCGACGAGCAGTACTTC	CSVRDPHRVDEQYF
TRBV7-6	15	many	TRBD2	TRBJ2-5	TGTGCCAGCAGCTCTGCGGGGGGGAGCCAAGAGACCCAGTACTTC	CASSSAGGSQETQYF
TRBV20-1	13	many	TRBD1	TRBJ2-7	TGCAGTGCTAGGGGGACAGGTGTCTACGAGCAGTACTTC	CSARGTGVYEQYF
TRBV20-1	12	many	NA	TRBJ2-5	TGCAGTGCTAGATTGGCAGGCGAGACCCAGTACTTC	CSARLAGETQYF
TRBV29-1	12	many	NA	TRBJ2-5	TGCAGCGTTGATCACAACCAAGAGACCCAGTACTTC	CSVDHNQETQYF
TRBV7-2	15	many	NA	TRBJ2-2	TGTGCCAGCAGCTTACAAGCTTCCCGCACCGGGGAGCTGTTTTTT	CASSLQASRTGELFF
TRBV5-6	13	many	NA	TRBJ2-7	TGTGCCAGCATTTCTAGGGCTACCTACGAGCAGTACTTC	CASISRATYEQYF
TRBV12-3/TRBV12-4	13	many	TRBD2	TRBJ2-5	TGTGCCAGCAGCCCGGGGGGGGAAGAGACCCAGTACTTC	CASSPGGEETQYF
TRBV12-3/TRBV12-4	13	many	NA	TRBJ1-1	TGTGCCAGCAGCTACAGGGTTCCCACTGAAGCTTTCTTT	CASSYRVPTEAFF
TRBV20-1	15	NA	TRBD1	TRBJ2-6	TGCAGTGCCGGCAACAGGGGCTTTGGGGCCAACGTCCTGACTTTC	CSAGNRGFGANVLTF